This T cell receptor (beta chain) was identified during a study of Ad26.COV2.S vaccination and SARS-CoV-2 variants. Whole-study context: Sample donor was a member of the COV1001 Ad26.COV2.S trial arm.

Treatment here: roughly 20 received Ad26.COV2.S at low or high dose, single or two shots; about 5 received placebo; per-sample allocation not given. Specimen acquisition occurred on day 63 following the initial vaccine or placebo injection. This clone was recorded only once. Antigen specificity is unknown. Notes on the study in general: Non-spike TCR breadth did not differ much between vaccine and placebo recipients.

Sequencing was performed with immunoSEQ multiplex PCR; in TCRdb, only in-frame clones are kept and a portion is missing. The data contain some 400,000 clones, 89% of them singletons. Germline CDR1 reads SNHLY; CDR2 reads FYNNEI. V lost 4 bases and J lost 11; bases outside the gene matches: 14. This CDR3 comprises 16 residues. The TCR originated in a person aged 18 to 65 who received the Ad26.COV2.S COVID-19 vaccine or a placebo. The chain is built from TRBV2 and TRBJ1-1; 12 nucleotides match TRBD1. The sequencing here drew on peripheral blood, taken in a trial of Ad26.COV2.S vaccine versus placebo. The CDR3 DNA reads as TGTGCCAGCAGTGTTGGAGGGACAGGGGGCGCGGAGGTCGCTTTCTTT. Translating gives CASSVGGTGGAEVAFF. Looking up the rest from reference TRBV2 and TRBJ1-1 gives the full variable domain: EPEVTQTPSHQVTQMGQEVILRCVPISNHLYFYWYRQILGQKVEFLVSFYNNEISEKSEIFDDQFSVERPDGSNFTLKIRSTKLEDSAMYFCASSVGGTGGAEVAFFGQGTRLTVV.